This TCR beta chain comes out of a study of PD-L1 blockade in urothelial cancer. Time point reported: peripheral blood 6 weeks after treatment start. Generated by immunoSEQ multiplex PCR, the TCRdb table keeps only in-frame clones and is missing some. In the table there are 20,000 to 25,000 clones, around 90% of which are singletons. The germline V gene encodes CDR1 SEHNR and CDR2 FQNEAQ (reference sequence). V lost 0 bases and J lost 8; bases outside the gene matches: 17. The CDR3 is 19 amino acids. Specimen: PBMCs, collected around atezolizumab (anti-PD-L1) treatment. The receptor was derived from a woman in her sixties or seventies with urothelial cancer. The rearrangement uses TRBV7-9 and TRBJ2-1, with 9 nucleotides matching TRBD2. The CDR3 nucleotides read TGTGCCAGCAGCTTAGCCGGCGGGAGGGCCCCAGCCTCTATCGATGAGCAGTTCTTC. This sequence encodes CASSLAGGRAPASIDEQFF.